This passage covers 28 T cell receptor beta chains from one sample sequenced in a study of T cell repertoires in cytomegalovirus infection. Their antigen targets remain unknown. TCRdb ran MiXCR on the reads and lists one entry per CDR3 protein. This table holds about 920,000 distinct CDR3 sequences, about 33% found once. The source material was cultured CD8+ T cells from PBMCs, sampled from culture after CMV antigen stimulation. The origin of the receptors is a human donor in good health (CMV status not recorded). Some clones in this sample may be carry-over from other donors' samples.

This clonotype was picked up a small number of times. This chain joins TRBV27 and TRBJ1-1, with no clear D. V was clipped by 4 bases and J by 1 base, with 13 bases between them. The CDR3 has 15 amino acids. The germline CDR1 and CDR2 sequences are MNHEY and SMNVEV (reference sequence). The CDR3 DNA is TGTGCCAGCAGTTCCCGGAGCGCTAAGAACACTGAAGCTTTCTTT. Translating gives CASSSRSAKNTEAFF.

This clonotype was counted a few times. The V call is TRBV7-2, the J call TRBJ2-3, with 10 bases that match TRBD2. Germline CDR1 SGHTA, CDR2 FQGNSA. This CDR3 is 17 amino acids long. V lost 5 bases, J lost 2 bases, and 10 bases stayed unmatched. The CDR3 bases are TGTGCCAGCAGCACCCTTAGCGGGGGGCCTCCCACAGATACGCAGTATTTT. It translates to CASSTLSGGPPTDTQYF.

This clonotype has at least ten counts. The V call is TRBV7-8, the J call TRBJ2-3; D may be TRBD2 (5 bases). Germline CDR1 is SGHVS and CDR2 is FQNEAQ. V dropped 1 base and J dropped 5 bases, with 19 bases sitting between them. The CDR3 is made up of 17 amino acids. The DNA of the CDR3 is TGTGCCAGCAGCTTAGAGGTTGCCACGGGGTTCGGAGATACGCAGTATTTT. Residues: CASSLEVATGFGDTQYF.

The chain recombines TRBV5-6 with TRBJ2-7; the D is unclear. Germline loops: CDR1 SGHDT, CDR2 YYEEEE. The ends were cut back, 4 bases at V and 0 bases at J, with 14 bases in the middle. The CDR3 sequence is 15 residues long. This chain's CDR3 is CASSPMTGSSYEQYV. The CDR3 coding sequence is TGTGCCAGCAGCCCAATGACCGGTAGCTCCTACGAGCAGTACGTC.

The gene calls are TRBV29-1 and TRBJ2-5; D possibly corresponds to TRBD1 (5 bases). The CDR3 consists of 13 residues. Germline V gene data show CDR1 as SQVTM and CDR2 as ANQGSEA. Trimming cost V 3 bases and J 0 bases, with 8 bases left between them. The CDR3 bases are TGCAGCGTTGAGGGGCATAACCAAGAGACCCAGTACTTC. This codes for CSVEGHNQETQYF.

The CDR3 region is CASSFRARAVNEKLFF. CDR3 sequence (DNA): TGTGCCAGCAGCTTTAGGGCTCGGGCGGTTAATGAAAAACTGTTTTTT. The rearrangement links TRBV7-2 to TRBJ1-4; D gene unclear. The CDR3 consists of 16 residues. Trimming took off 3 bases at V and 4 bases at J, with 15 bases between the two ends. The germline V gene has CDR1 SGHTA and CDR2 FQGNSA.

As for this clonotype: A much larger clone differs from this one at a single base, so this may be a read error. The chain joins TRBV5-4 to TRBJ2-1; 8 bases fit TRBD2. Germline V gene sequence: CDR1 SGHNT, CDR2 YYREEE (reference sequence). V was clipped by 7 bases and J by 7 bases; unmatched bases: 4. The CDR3 spans 12 residues. CDR3 protein: CASGPSGNEQFF. CDR3 coding DNA: TGTGCCAGCGGCCCTAGCGGGAATGAGCAGTTCTTC.

This rearrangement joins TRBV4-1 to TRBJ2-3; tentative D call: TRBD2 (6 bases). The germline V gene has CDR1 MGHRA and CDR2 YSYEKL. Trimming stripped 4 bases from V and 2 bases from J, with 16 bases between. This CDR3 contains 16 residues. CDR3 bases: TGCGCCAGCAGCCCATCTCCGGGACTTGACACAGATACGCAGTATTTT. Encoded protein: CASSPSPGLDTDTQYF.

The chain combines TRBV27 with TRBJ2-2; possibly TRBD2 for D (6 bases). This CDR3 is 12 amino acids long. The germline gives CDR1 MNHEY, CDR2 SMNVEV (reference sequence). V lost 6 bases and J 6 bases, leaving 8 bases between the germline ends. The chain's CDR3 is CASRGGPGELFF. Written as DNA, the CDR3 is TGTGCCAGCAGGGGAGGCCCCGGGGAGCTGTTTTTT.

This clonotype was seen more than once but under ten times. This sequence joins TRBV15 and TRBJ2-4, with D maybe TRBD1 (5 bases). CDR3 size: 16 residues. V lost 5 bases and J lost 0, with 14 bases in between. Germline lookup yields CDR1 LNHNV and CDR2 YYDKDF (reference sequence). CDR3 DNA: TGTGCCACCAGCGGGGCAATCTCCCTAGCCAAAAACATTCAGTACTTC. Translated, it gives CATSGAISLAKNIQYF.

This sequence joins TRBV19 and TRBJ2-1, with TRBD1 identical over 7 bases. The CDR3 length is 14 residues. Germline lookup yields CDR1 LNHDA and CDR2 SQIVND (reference sequence). Losses at the gene ends were 5 bases for V and 6 bases for J; bases not matched to a gene: 7. CDR3 loop: CASSYRRQGNEQFF. CDR3 sequence (DNA): TGTGCCAGTAGTTACCGACGACAGGGCAATGAGCAGTTCTTC.

This clonotype was recorded a few times. V and J are TRBV27 and TRBJ2-7, with D possibly matching TRBD1 (5 bases). The germline V and J ends were trimmed by 6 bases and 3 bases, with 9 bases remaining between them. The germline gives CDR1 MNHEY, CDR2 SMNVEV (reference sequence). The CDR3 runs 12 residues. CDR3 loop: CASRIQDYEQYV. As DNA, the CDR3 is TGTGCCAGCAGGATACAGGACTACGAGCAGTACGTC.

This clonotype was observed a few times. V is TRBV7-6 and J is TRBJ2-3, with 7 bases matching TRBD2. Germline lookup yields CDR1 SGHVS and CDR2 FNYEAQ. This CDR3 is built from 15 residues. J was trimmed by 0 bases and V by 3 bases; bases with no gene match: 3. This CDR3 reads CASSLRGFSTDTQYF. CDR3 DNA: TGTGCCAGCAGCTTGCGGGGGTTCAGCACAGATACGCAGTATTTT.

The chain has TRBV6-2 or TRBV6-3 and TRBJ1-3; D ambiguous. V gave up 7 bases and J gave up 4 bases, with 11 bases separating them. CDR1 and CDR2 (germline): MNHEY, SVGEGT. CDR3 size: 13 residues. CDR3 DNA sequence: TGTGCCAGCACCATCTTACAGGGAAACACCATATATTTT. Protein sequence: CASTILQGNTIYF.

The chain combines TRBV7-9 with TRBJ2-5; tentatively, D is TRBD1 (6 bases). Trimming took off 4 bases at V and 2 bases at J, with 17 bases between the two ends. Germline assignment: CDR1 SEHNR and CDR2 FQNEAQ (reference sequence). This CDR3 is built from 16 residues. In DNA, the CDR3 is TGTGCCAGCAGCTCCAGAGCGCGACAGGTACAAGAGACCCAGTACTTC. Translated: CASSSRARQVQETQYF.

This clonotype was counted only a few times. In DNA form, the CDR3 reads TGCGCCAGCAGCCAACGGGATGGAGGGTACACTGAAGCTTTCTTT. The encoded protein is CASSQRDGGYTEAFF. The rearrangement uses TRBV4-3 and TRBJ1-1; D not certain. The V and J ends lost 2 bases and 3 bases respectively, with 13 bases between them. The CDR3 is 15 amino acids. Germline values: CDR1 LGHNA, CDR2 YSLEER.

This chain connects TRBV6-5 to TRBJ1-6; no definite D call. The CDR3 runs 17 residues. Germline loops: CDR1 MNHEY, CDR2 SVGAGI. The V gene lost 0 bases and the J gene lost 1 base, with 10 bases spanning the gap. The chain's CDR3 is CASSYSTEASYNSPLHF. The CDR3 DNA is TGTGCCAGCAGTTACTCCACAGAAGCATCCTATAATTCACCCCTCCACTTT.

A few counts support this clonotype. The chain links TRBV5-6 to TRBJ2-7; 7 bases map to TRBD1. The ends lost 4 bases at V and 4 bases at J; junction bases unmatched: 11. Germline CDR1 SGHDT, CDR2 YYEEEE. The CDR3 length is 15 residues. DNA of the CDR3: TGTGCCAGCAGCCACGGGACAGCAAAATTATACGAGCAGTACGTC. Translating it yields CASSHGTAKLYEQYV.

This clonotype came up a few times. V is TRBV10-3 and J is TRBJ1-5; D is undetermined. V was clipped by 3 bases and J by 4 bases, with 13 bases between them. The CDR3 length is 15 residues. Germline CDR1 and CDR2: ENHRY and SYGVKD. CDR3 in amino acids: CAISEFRGGNQPQHF. CDR3 DNA sequence: TGTGCCATCAGTGAATTCCGGGGTGGGAATCAGCCCCAGCATTTT.

With respect to this clonotype: The junction departs from the called germline gene at one end, perhaps through a read error. The genes are TRBV5-1 and TRBJ2-5; tentatively, D is TRBD2 (7 bases). Germline V gene data show CDR1 as SGHRS and CDR2 as YFSETQ. This CDR3 spans 16 amino acids. The CDR3 nucleotides are TGCGCCAGCAGCTTGAATCGACTCAGAGGGGGGGAGATCCAGTACTTC. Protein product: CASSLNRLRGGEIQYF.

Notes on this clonotype: The junction shows a germline mismatch at one end, possibly a read error. The V gene is TRBV7-9, the J gene TRBJ2-1; 11 bases are shared with TRBD2. Germline V gene lookup returns CDR1 SEHNR and CDR2 FQNEAQ (reference sequence). This CDR3 region has 15 residues. This CDR3 reads CASSVAGGIYNEQFF. In nucleotides, the CDR3 is TGTGCCAGCAGCGTAGCGGGGGGGATATACAATGAGCAGTTCTTC.

This chain uses TRBV12-3 or TRBV12-4 with TRBJ1-5; a weak D match, TRBD1 (6 bases). The ends were cut back, 5 bases at V and 1 base at J, with 12 bases in the middle. CDR3 length: 15 amino acids. CDR3 nucleotide sequence: TGTGCCAGCAGTGTACAGGGAGCGAGCAATCAGCCCCAGCATTTT. Translating it yields CASSVQGASNQPQHF.

The CDR3 protein is CASSPWGGPGTDTQYF. CDR3 bases: TGTGCCAGCAGCCCCTGGGGCGGGCCGGGCACAGATACGCAGTATTTT. The chain combines TRBV7-9 with TRBJ2-3; D is perhaps TRBD1 or TRBD2 (5 bases each). The germline V gene encodes CDR1 SEHNR and CDR2 FQNEAQ (reference sequence). CDR3 length: 16 amino acids. V was cut by 5 bases and J by 1 base, with 16 bases left in between. The full variable domain, with the rest looked up from reference TRBV7-9 and TRBJ2-3, is DTGVSQNPRHKITKRGQNVTFRCDPISEHNRLYWYRQTLGQGPEFLTYFQNEAQLEKSRLLSDRFSAERPKGSFSTLEIQRTEQGDSAMYLCASSPWGGPGTDTQYFGPGTRLTVL.

The chain employs TRBV10-3 and TRBJ2-7; 8 nucleotides align to TRBD1. J gave up 2 bases and V 6 bases, and 9 bases lay outside the gene matches. This CDR3 contains 15 residues. From germline, CDR1 is ENHRY and CDR2 SYGVKD. In nucleotides, the CDR3 is TGTGCCATCAGCTCACCCGGGACAGGCGCCTACGAGCAGTACTTC. Protein: CAISSPGTGAYEQYF.

This clonotype was counted between two and nine times. V is TRBV7-4 and J is TRBJ1-2; D is unclear. With 2 bases removed from V and 0 bases from J, the gap between germline ends came to 13 bases. The V gene's germline CDR1 is SGHVT and CDR2 SQSDAQ. The CDR3 runs to 16 residues. CDR3: CASSLKGLTTNYGYTF. The CDR3 DNA reads as TGTGCCAGCAGCTTAAAGGGCCTGACTACTAACTATGGCTACACCTTC.

This clonotype was found a few times. The chain recombines TRBV24-1 with TRBJ2-3, with 7 nucleotides matching TRBD2. CDR3 length: 13 residues. Germline V gene lookup returns CDR1 KGHDR and CDR2 SFDVKD. V lost 4 bases and J lost 6; bases outside the gene matches: 3. The CDR3 bases are TGTGCCACCAGTGAAAGTAGCGGGGATACGCAGTATTTT. Translated: CATSESSGDTQYF.

This clonotype was picked up a small number of times. The CDR3, as DNA: TGCGCCAGCAGCCAAGAGCCTAGACAAGTATATGGCTACACCTTC. Protein: CASSQEPRQVYGYTF. The gene calls are TRBV4-1 and TRBJ1-2; D is uncertain. The length of the CDR3 is 15 residues. V was cut by 0 bases and J by 5 bases, with 13 bases left in between. From germline, CDR1 is MGHRA and CDR2 YSYEKL.

The table lists this clonotype with a few counts. The J gene is TRBJ2-1, the V gene TRBV20-1; 12 positions match TRBD2. There are 17 residues in the CDR3. The germline CDR1 and CDR2 sequences are DFQATT and SNEGSKA (reference sequence). Trimming removed 0 bases from V and 3 bases from J; junction bases left unmatched: 6. The CDR3 coding sequence is TGCAGTGCTAGAGATGCTAGCGGGGGGGCTGTCTACAATGAGCAGTTCTTC. Amino acid sequence: CSARDASGGAVYNEQFF.